This T cell receptor (beta chain) was observed in a study of CD8+CD57+ T cells in acquired aplastic anemia (dated by TCRdb to 2017 to 2018). A note on the overall study: Extracted DNA from sorted CD4+ and CD8+ cells averaged approximately 3 ug, ranging from about 0.17 to 30 ug. CD8+CD57+ expansion was defined as frequency above the mean frequency observed in healthy subjects.

Genomic DNA served as template for TCR beta VDJ combination and CDR3 sequence profiling. An Illumina HiSeq 2000 was the platform used for TCR repertoire sequencing. Concerning the study's data processing: Repertoires were assessed using TRBV/TRBJ rearrangement plots, CDR3 size and DJ length profiles, and Simpson's diversity index. Whichever DNA sequence was most abundant in the deep sequencing data was defined as the immunodominant clone. CDR3 amino acid sequences were screened for sharing across subjects and were compared with published repertoires and the VDJdb database. TCRdb applied fastp at Q25 and MiXCR to the public reads, then kept only in-frame beta chains. Each CDR3 protein gets just one entry, which takes the most common genes and DNA from the rows behind it. The V and J calls here are based on TCRdb, not the publication. This sample is represented by hundreds of thousands of distinct CDR3 sequences; around 32% of them were singletons. Of the sample, 0.82% is held by the ten largest clones.

Spanning cysteine to phenylalanine, the CDR3 consists of 13 amino acids. Just the 39-base CDR3 DNA is kept, in frame starting at base 1. The germline V gene encodes CDR1 MRHNA and CDR2 SNTAGT. V loses 7 bases at its end and J loses 7 bases; junction bases beyond the gene matches: 8. Concerning this clonotype: This clone's antigen is unknown. Per-nucleotide qualities are absent, and no much larger clonotype sits a single base away.

Broader findings and caveats from the paper: Over 25 CD8+ CDR3 sequences were found in both patients and controls but appeared to be highly expressed in patients and within the immunodominant clones of the patients. Between patients and healthy controls, no significant difference in CD8+ Simpson's diversity was found (P=0.060).

Flow cytometry had shown CD8+CD57+ cell expansion in the patients selected for sequencing. Severe acquired aplastic anemia was diagnosed in all patients according to International Study of Aplastic Anemia and Agranulocytosis and Camitta criteria. At the time blood was sampled, none of the patients had received any therapy. In the study, sorted CD4+ and CD8+ blood T cells from patients with severe aplastic anemia and from healthy subjects underwent deep sequencing of TCR repertoires. In the USA, patient enrollment took place under clinicaltrials.gov protocols 00001620, 01623167, 00001397, 00071045, 00081523 and 00961064. Ficoll-Paque density gradient centrifugation was used to isolate peripheral blood mononuclear cells. Before DNA was extracted, CD4+ and CD8+ T cells were sorted using either FACS or magnetic beads.

This TCR came from a human donor with aplastic anemia. The receptor chain draws on TRBV6-4 and TRBJ1-2; 8 of the junction bases match TRBD1. The sample taken for sequencing was sorted CD4+, CD8+, or CD8+CD57+ T cells (not recorded which) from PBMCs. The nucleotide sequence reads TGTGCCAGCAAAGGACAGGGAGGAGGTGGCTACACCTTC. This translates into CASKGQGGGGYTF.